The 23 T cell receptor beta chains below come from one sample, sequenced in a study of T-cell reconstitution after alpha-beta-depleted transplantation in children. Unique molecular identifiers were used to barcode this TCRbeta library. TCRdb re-called the PCR reads through MiXCR, storing one row per CDR3 protein. The repertoire holds hundreds of thousands of distinct CDR3 sequences, with around 13% as singletons. Sequencing used PBMCs, obtained before TCRalphabeta/CD19-depleted stem cell transplant. The receptors originated from a girl aged 2 to 9 with congenital amegakaryocytic thrombocytopenia, due to receive a stem cell transplant.

The table lists this clonotype with a few counts. The rearrangement links TRBV25-1 to TRBJ2-3, with D perhaps matching TRBD1 (5 bases). With 5 bases removed from V and 1 base from J, the gap between germline ends came to 10 bases. CDR1 MGHDK and CDR2 SYGVNS come from the germline V gene. This CDR3 is 14 amino acids long. The CDR3 region is CASSRVGGTDTQYF. The DNA for the CDR3 is TGTGCCAGCAGTAGGGTAGGGGGCACAGATACGCAGTATTTT.

In this sample, this clonotype turned up a few times. The chain links TRBV2 to TRBJ2-2; D gene uncertain. CDR3 size: 13 residues. Germline V gene lookup returns CDR1 SNHLY and CDR2 FYNNEI. Trimming pared 5 bases from V and 4 bases from J, leaving 8 bases between. CDR3 nucleotide sequence: TGTGCCAGCAGTCCGGCAGCCACCGGGGAGCTGTTTTTT. Translation: CASSPAATGELFF.

The chain employs TRBV2 and TRBJ1-1; D is unresolved. The V and J ends lost 8 bases and 5 bases respectively, with 15 bases between them. The germline V gene has CDR1 SNHLY and CDR2 FYNNEI. This CDR3 has 13 residues. The CDR3 protein is CASSAVPGTEAFF. CDR3 nucleotide sequence: TGTGCCAGCTCTGCAGTACCGGGGACTGAAGCTTTCTTT.

The chain combines TRBV6-1 with TRBJ2-3; 7 bases are a match to TRBD1. Germline CDR1 and CDR2: MNHNS and SASEGT. V trimming: 6 bases; J trimming: 2 bases; junction bases outside the gene matches: 8. CDR3 length: 15 amino acids. The CDR3 DNA sequence: TGTGCCAGCAGGCCAACAGGGGACCACACAGATACGCAGTATTTT. This codes for CASRPTGDHTDTQYF.

The V gene is TRBV2, the J gene TRBJ2-3; 9 nucleotides agree with TRBD2. V was clipped by 11 bases and J by 4 bases; unmatched bases: 10. The CDR3 sequence is 14 residues long. CDR1 and CDR2 from the germline V gene are SNHLY and FYNNEI. Written as DNA, the CDR3 is TGTGCCCTCCCTATGGCGGGAGGGCCAGATACGCAGTATTTT. Its protein is CALPMAGGPDTQYF. Together with reference TRBV2 and TRBJ2-3, the CDR3 gives the full variable domain: EPEVTQTPSHQVTQMGQEVILRCVPISNHLYFYWYRQILGQKVEFLVSFYNNEISEKSEIFDDQFSVERPDGSNFTLKIRSTKLEDSAMYFCALPMAGGPDTQYFGPGTRLTVL.

In this sample, this clonotype turned up a few times. V and J are TRBV20-1 and TRBJ2-7; D not resolved. The V and J ends lost 3 bases and 0 bases respectively, with 21 bases between them. This CDR3 contains 17 residues. Germline CDR1 DFQATT, CDR2 SNEGSKA (reference sequence). The CDR3 DNA follows: TGCAGTGCTAGTTCCCAAGAGTTCCGGCAGCGCTCCTACGAGCAGTACTTC. This sequence encodes CSASSQEFRQRSYEQYF.

This clonotype appeared a few times. The CDR3 nucleotides read TGCGCCAGCAGCTTGGACGGCAGGATCCGCTCTGGGGCCAACGTCCTGACTTTC. This encodes CASSLDGRIRSGANVLTF. The rearrangement uses TRBV5-1 and TRBJ2-6; no clear D gene. The V end lost 0 bases, the J end lost 0 bases, and 13 bases lay between the germline ends. Germline V CDR1 and CDR2: SGHRS, YFSETQ. The CDR3 is 18 amino acids.

The rearrangement links TRBV5-1 to TRBJ2-7; no clear D gene. Trimming pared 1 base from V and 4 bases from J, leaving 6 bases between. CDR1 is SGHRS and CDR2 is YFSETQ in the germline V gene. The CDR3 sequence is 12 residues long. CDR3 sequence (DNA): TGCGCCAGCAGCTTGAATCAATACGAGCAGTACTTC. It yields the protein CASSLNQYEQYF. The whole variable domain, remainder taken from reference TRBV5-1 and TRBJ2-7, is KAGVTQTPRYLIKTRGQQVTLSCSPISGHRSVSWYQQTPGQGLQFLFEYFSETQRNKGNFPGRFSGRQFSNSRSEMNVSTLELGDSALYLCASSLNQYEQYFGPGTRLTVT.

This chain uses TRBV20-1 with TRBJ2-1, with D perhaps TRBD2 (5 bases). Germline values: CDR1 DFQATT, CDR2 SNEGSKA (reference sequence). The V gene lost 6 bases and the J gene lost 0 bases, with 12 bases spanning the gap. There are 14 residues in the CDR3. Here the CDR3 reads CSAPRAPSYNEQFF. CDR3 sequence (DNA): TGCAGTGCCCCGAGGGCCCCCTCCTACAATGAGCAGTTCTTC.

This clonotype came up a few times. The rearrangement joins TRBV5-1 to TRBJ2-5; possibly TRBD1 for D (6 bases). Germline V gene lookup returns CDR1 SGHRS and CDR2 YFSETQ. The length of the CDR3 is 16 residues. V dropped 4 bases and J dropped 2 bases, with 18 bases sitting between them. CDR3 region: CASSPARDTAQETQYF. CDR3 DNA: TGCGCCAGCAGCCCAGCCCGGGACACCGCACAAGAGACCCAGTACTTC. The entire variable domain, with the rest obtained from reference TRBV5-1 and TRBJ2-5, is as follows: KAGVTQTPRYLIKTRGQQVTLSCSPISGHRSVSWYQQTPGQGLQFLFEYFSETQRNKGNFPGRFSGRQFSNSRSEMNVSTLELGDSALYLCASSPARDTAQETQYFGPGTRLLVL.

This clonotype was seen a few times. This chain links TRBV5-1 with TRBJ2-1; TRBD2 might be the D (5 bases). The CDR3 length is 13 residues. Germline CDR1 is SGHRS and CDR2 is YFSETQ. V lost 4 bases to trimming and J lost 8 bases, with 13 bases between them. The CDR3 is CASSGRHVDEQFF. The DNA of the CDR3 is TGCGCCAGCAGCGGGAGACATGTTGATGAGCAGTTCTTC.

This clonotype was recorded at least ten times. This sequence joins TRBV12-3 or TRBV12-4 and TRBJ2-1, with no clear D. There are 13 residues in the CDR3. V lost 6 bases to trimming and J lost 4 bases, with 10 bases between them. The CDR3 DNA reads TGTGCCAGCAGAGCAGACCCATACAATGAGCAGTTCTTC. Translated: CASRADPYNEQFF.

This clonotype was found many times. The chain is built from TRBV28 and TRBJ2-7, with 7 nucleotides matching TRBD1. The CDR3 is made up of 15 amino acids. The V gene end was trimmed by 8 bases and the J gene end by 4 bases; junction bases not matched to a gene: 14. CDR1 MDHEN and CDR2 SYDVKM come from the germline V gene. In DNA form, the CDR3 reads TGTGCCAGCGCACTTTTATTAGACAGGGAATACGAGCAGTACTTC. It translates to CASALLLDREYEQYF.

V and J are TRBV5-1 and TRBJ2-7, with TRBD1 as a possible D gene (6 bases). CDR1 is SGHRS and CDR2 is YFSETQ in the germline V gene. This CDR3 is 16 amino acids long. Trimming removed 0 bases from V and 3 bases from J, with 16 bases in between. DNA of the CDR3: TGCGCCAGCAGCTTGGTTTCCCGGGACAAGGGCTACGAGCAGTACTTC. This encodes CASSLVSRDKGYEQYF.

Details on this clonotype: A much larger clone sits a single nucleotide away, making a read error possible. J is TRBJ2-2 and V is TRBV20-1, with 9 bases identical to TRBD1. The junction had 5 bases not matched to a gene; V was cut back by 6 bases and J by 6 bases. CDR3 length equals 13 residues. Germline-derived CDR1 and CDR2 are DFQATT and SNEGSKA (reference sequence). The CDR3 protein is CSAGQGGAGELFF. As DNA, the CDR3 is TGCAGTGCGGGACAGGGTGGCGCCGGGGAGCTGTTTTTT.

This clonotype was seen many times. The chain employs TRBV13 and TRBJ2-1; D gene unclear. The germline V gene encodes CDR1 PRHDT and CDR2 FYEKMQ (reference sequence). The CDR3 has 13 residues. Trimming removed 3 bases at V and 6 bases at J, with 9 bases between. As DNA, the CDR3 is TGTGCCAGCAGCTTTTTGCGGCTCAATGAGCAGTTCTTC. Residues: CASSFLRLNEQFF. Full variable domain (outside the CDR3, taken from reference TRBV13 and TRBJ2-1): AAGVIQSPRHLIKEKRETATLKCYPIPRHDTVYWYQQGPGQDPQFLISFYEKMQSDKGSIPDRFSAQQFSDYHSELNMSSLELGDSALYFCASSFLRLNEQFFGPGTRLTVL.

This clonotype occurred many times. The chain uses TRBV12-3 or TRBV12-4 and TRBJ2-1; 13 bases agree with TRBD2. Trimming at V came to 4 bases and at J to 4 bases, leaving 7 bases not matched to a gene. The CDR3 extends over 17 amino acids. The DNA of the CDR3 is TGTGCCAGCAGTTCTGGACTAGCGGGAGTTATGTACAATGAGCAGTTCTTC. Encoded protein: CASSSGLAGVMYNEQFF.

This clonotype was seen at least ten times. This sequence joins TRBV3-1 and TRBJ2-3, with 11 bases matching TRBD2. The V segment lost 2 bases and the J segment 4 bases; nucleotides outside the gene matches: 11. The length of the CDR3 is 18 residues. The germline V gene has CDR1 LGHDT and CDR2 YNNKEL (reference sequence). CDR3 nucleotide sequence: TGTGCCAGCAGCCAATATCTTCGGGGGACTAGCGGTGCAGATACGCAGTATTTT. Protein: CASSQYLRGTSGADTQYF.

A note on this clonotype: Its ends do not fully match the called genes, so a read error is possible. The chain uses TRBV4-1 and TRBJ2-7; a weak D match, TRBD1 (6 bases). CDR1 is MGHRA, CDR2 YSYEKL, per germline. This CDR3 has 13 amino acids. The CDR3 nucleotides read TGTGCCAGCGGCTCAGGGGCCTCCTACGAGCAGTACTTC. As protein: CASGSGASYEQYF.

The rearrangement joins TRBV7-6 to TRBJ2-1, with 11 bases that match TRBD2. The germline V gene has CDR1 SGHVS and CDR2 FNYEAQ. V lost 5 bases and J lost 7; bases outside the gene matches: 4. This CDR3 is 14 amino acids long. The CDR3 DNA reads as TGTGCCAGCAGCACTAGCGGGGGAAAAAATGAGCAGTTCTTC. Translating it yields CASSTSGGKNEQFF. The full variable domain, in which reference TRBV7-6 and TRBJ2-1 provide the parts outside the CDR3, is GAGVSQSPRYKVTKRGQDVALRCDPISGHVSLYWYRQALGQGPEFLTYFNYEAQQDKSGLPNDRFSAERPEGSISTLTIQRTEQRDSAMYRCASSTSGGKNEQFFGPGTRLTVL.

This sequence joins TRBV29-1 and TRBJ1-2; possible D gene TRBD1, 5 bases. The CDR3 is made up of 13 amino acids. With 4 bases removed from V and 7 bases from J, the gap between germline ends came to 16 bases. CDR1 and CDR2 from the germline V gene are SQVTM and ANQGSEA. The CDR3 region is CSVGGTGGRGYTF. CDR3 DNA: TGCAGCGTTGGCGGAACAGGCGGACGTGGCTACACCTTC.

In this sample, this clonotype turned up many times. The chain recombines TRBV20-1 with TRBJ2-7; a weak D match, TRBD1 (6 bases). The CDR3 is 13 amino acids. CDR1 and CDR2 (germline): DFQATT, SNEGSKA (reference sequence). The V and J ends lost 0 bases and 2 bases respectively, with 8 bases between them. CDR3 nucleotides: TGCAGTGCTAGAGACAGACAGGCCTACGAGCAGTACTTC. Amino acids: CSARDRQAYEQYF.

This clonotype showed up many times. The V gene is TRBV20-1, the J gene TRBJ2-7; D is ambiguous. V shed 0 bases and J shed 0 bases, with 12 bases lying between them. Germline CDR1 and CDR2: DFQATT and SNEGSKA (reference sequence). This CDR3 spans 15 amino acids. The CDR3 here is CSARDRYSNSYEQYF. The DNA of the CDR3 is TGCAGTGCTAGAGATCGGTACAGCAACTCCTACGAGCAGTACTTC.